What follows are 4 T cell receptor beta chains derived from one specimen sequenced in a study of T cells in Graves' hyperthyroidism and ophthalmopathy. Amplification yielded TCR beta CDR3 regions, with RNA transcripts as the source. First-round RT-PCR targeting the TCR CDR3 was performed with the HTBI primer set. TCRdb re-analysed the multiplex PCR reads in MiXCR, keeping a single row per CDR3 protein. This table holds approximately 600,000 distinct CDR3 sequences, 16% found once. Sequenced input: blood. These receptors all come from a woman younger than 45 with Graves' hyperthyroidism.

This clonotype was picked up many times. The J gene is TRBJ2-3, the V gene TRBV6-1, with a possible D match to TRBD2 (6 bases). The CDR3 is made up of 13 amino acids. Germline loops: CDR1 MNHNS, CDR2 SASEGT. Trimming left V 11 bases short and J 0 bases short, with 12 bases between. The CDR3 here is CAVRSGSTDTQYF. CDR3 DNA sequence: TGTGCCGTACGGAGCGGGAGCACAGATACGCAGTATTTT.

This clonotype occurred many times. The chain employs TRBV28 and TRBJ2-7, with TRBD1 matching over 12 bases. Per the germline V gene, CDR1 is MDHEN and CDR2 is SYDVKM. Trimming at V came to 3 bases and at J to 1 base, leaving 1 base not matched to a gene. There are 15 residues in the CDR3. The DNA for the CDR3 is TGTGCCAGCAGTTTGGGACAGGGGGCTTCCTACGAGCAGTACTTC. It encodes CASSLGQGASYEQYF.

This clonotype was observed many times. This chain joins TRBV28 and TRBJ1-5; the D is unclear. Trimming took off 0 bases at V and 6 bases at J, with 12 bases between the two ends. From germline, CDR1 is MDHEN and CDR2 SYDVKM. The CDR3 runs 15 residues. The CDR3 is CASSLWLGEVQPQHF. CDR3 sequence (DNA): TGTGCCAGCAGTTTATGGTTGGGAGAGGTTCAGCCCCAGCATTTT.

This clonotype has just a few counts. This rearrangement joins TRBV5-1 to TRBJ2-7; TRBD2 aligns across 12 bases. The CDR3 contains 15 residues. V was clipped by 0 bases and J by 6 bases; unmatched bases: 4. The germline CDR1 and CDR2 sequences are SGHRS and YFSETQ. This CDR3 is CASSLVASGGGEQYF. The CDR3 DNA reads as TGCGCCAGCAGCTTGGTTGCTAGCGGGGGGGGCGAGCAGTACTTC.